This is a list of T cell receptor beta chains from one sample in a study of tumor-infiltrating lymphocytes in primary liver carcinoma. TCRdb redid the calling of the multiplex PCR reads with MiXCR, one entry per CDR3 protein. The sample contains 25,000 to 35,000 distinct CDR3 sequences, approximately 76% of which appear only once. Sequences were obtained from liver tumor tissue from sampling region 3. Receptors were obtained from a woman younger than 45 with primary liver carcinoma and hepatitis B virus infection. Each CDR3 is given with its conserved first and last residue. The D gene is left open where the match is weak. A clone size is listed for some rows: how often the clone was seen (once, few, many), or a class if it is expanded.

J gene: TRBJ2-7
V gene: TRBV11-2
clone size: NA
D gene: TRBD1
CDR3 protein: CDSSFGRGGGFEEQYF
CDR3 DNA: TGTGACAGCAGCTTTGGGAGAGGGGGCGGATTCGAGGAGCAGTACTTC

J gene: TRBJ2-7
V gene: TRBV29-1
clone size: NA
D gene: NA
CDR3 protein: CSVIAGGSPYEQYF
CDR3 DNA: TGCAGCGTTATAGCAGGTGGCAGCCCCTACGAGCAGTACTTC

J gene: TRBJ2-2
V gene: TRBV4-3
clone size: NA
D gene: TRBD2
CDR3 protein: CASSLLAGGPPSNTGELFF
CDR3 DNA: TGCGCCAGCAGCCTACTTGCGGGAGGGCCCCCTTCGAACACCGGGGAGCTGTTTTTT

J gene: TRBJ2-7
V gene: TRBV6-1
clone size: many
D gene: NA
CDR3 protein: CASSVWVFYEQYF
CDR3 DNA: TGTGCCAGCAGTGTATGGGTTTTCTACGAGCAGTACTTC

J gene: TRBJ1-1
V gene: TRBV2
clone size: NA
D gene: NA
CDR3 protein: CASWDQASTEAFF
CDR3 DNA: TGTGCCAGCTGGGACCAGGCGAGCACTGAAGCTTTCTTT

J gene: TRBJ2-3
V gene: TRBV29-1
clone size: NA
D gene: TRBD2
CDR3 protein: CSQSSGRSQNTQYF
CDR3 DNA: TGTAGCCAATCGAGCGGGAGATCCCAAAATACGCAGTATTTT

J gene: TRBJ1-2
V gene: TRBV5-4
clone size: NA
D gene: NA
CDR3 protein: CTSSTQVMGGYTF
CDR3 DNA: TGTACCAGCAGCACCCAGGTAATGGGGGGCTACACCTTC

J gene: TRBJ1-5
V gene: TRBV11-2
clone size: NA
D gene: NA
CDR3 protein: CASSLNFGTSNRPKHF
CDR3 DNA: TGTGCCAGCAGCTTAAATTTCGGGACATCGAATCGGCCAAAGCATTTT

J gene: TRBJ2-2
V gene: TRBV4-3
clone size: NA
D gene: NA
CDR3 protein: CASSVLAGGPHSNTGELFF
CDR3 DNA: TGCGCCAGCAGTGTACTAGCCGGAGGGCCCCACTCGAACACCGGGGAGCTGTTTTTT

J gene: TRBJ2-1
V gene: TRBV6-5
clone size: NA
D gene: TRBD2
CDR3 protein: CASSWTSASYDEQFF
CDR3 DNA: TGTGCCAGCAGTTGGACTAGTGCGTCCTACGATGAACAGTTCTTC

J gene: TRBJ2-1
V gene: TRBV4-3
clone size: NA
D gene: TRBD2
CDR3 protein: CASCQDWDYANNEQFF
CDR3 DNA: TGCGCCAGCTGCCAAGATTGGGACTACGCTAACAATGAGCAGTTCTTC

J gene: TRBJ2-1
V gene: TRBV11-3
clone size: NA
D gene: NA
CDR3 protein: CANSFGARSYNEKFF
CDR3 DNA: TGTGCCAACAGCTTCGGGGCCCGCTCCTACAATGAGAAGTTCTTC

J gene: TRBJ2-1
V gene: TRBV11-3
clone size: NA
D gene: TRBD2
CDR3 protein: CASSLLAEGGYVQFF
CDR3 DNA: TGTGCCAGCAGCCTACTAGCGGAGGGGGGGTATGTGCAGTTCTTC

J gene: TRBJ1-6
V gene: TRBV5-4
clone size: few
D gene: NA
CDR3 protein: CASSPRTGGNSPLHF
CDR3 DNA: TGTGCCAGCAGCCCAAGGACGGGGGGTAATTCACCCCTCCACTTT

J gene: TRBJ2-2
V gene: TRBV5-4
clone size: NA
D gene: NA
CDR3 protein: CASSNSGSAITGELVF
CDR3 DNA: TGTGCCAGCAGCAACTCTGGAAGCGCTATCACCGGGGAGCTGGTTTTT

J gene: TRBJ2-1
V gene: TRBV28
clone size: NA
D gene: NA
CDR3 protein: CASSFFGGQLF
CDR3 DNA: TGTGCCAGCAGTTTTTTTGGTGGGCAGTTATTC

J gene: TRBJ2-3
V gene: TRBV11-2
clone size: NA
D gene: TRBD1
CDR3 protein: CASSQTRQGRGDTQYF
CDR3 DNA: TGTGCCAGTAGTCAGACGCGACAGGGAAGGGGAGATACGCAGTATTTT

J gene: TRBJ2-1
V gene: TRBV5-1
clone size: NA
D gene: NA
CDR3 protein: CASTPSPDYSCDDQFF
CDR3 DNA: TGCGCCAGCACCCCGTCCCCAGACTATTCCTGCGATGATCAGTTCTTC

J gene: TRBJ2-1
V gene: TRBV11-2
clone size: NA
D gene: TRBD2
CDR3 protein: CGSSDGTSGRSYNEQFF
CDR3 DNA: TGTGGCAGCAGTGACGGGACTAGCGGGAGGTCCTACAATGAGCAGTTCTTC

J gene: TRBJ2-5
V gene: TRBV11-2
clone size: NA
D gene: NA
CDR3 protein: CASARGEGNIETQYF
CDR3 DNA: TGTGCCAGCGCTAGAGGAGAGGGGAATATCGAGACCCAGTACTTC

J gene: TRBJ2-6
V gene: TRBV11-2
clone size: NA
D gene: NA
CDR3 protein: CTSSLGCTGANVLTF
CDR3 DNA: TGTACCAGCAGCTTAGGGTGCACAGGGGCCAACGTCCTGACTTTC

J gene: TRBJ2-1
V gene: TRBV5-4
clone size: once
D gene: NA
CDR3 protein: CASSLDASRYNEQFF
CDR3 DNA: TGTGCCAGTAGCTTGGATGCCAGCAGATACAATGAGCAGTTCTTC

J gene: TRBJ2-7
V gene: TRBV4-3
clone size: NA
D gene: TRBD2
CDR3 protein: CASGQAVTGGHVSYEQYF
CDR3 DNA: TGCGCCAGCGGCCAAGCTGTGACGGGGGGTCACGTTAGCTATGAGCAGTACTTC

J gene: TRBJ2-1
V gene: TRBV4-3
clone size: NA
D gene: NA
CDR3 protein: CASCYTELVNEQLF
CDR3 DNA: TGCGCCAGCTGCTACACAGAGTTGGTCAATGAGCAGCTCTTC

J gene: TRBJ2-2
V gene: TRBV6-5
clone size: NA
D gene: TRBD1
CDR3 protein: CASSDYTRQGFTGELFF
CDR3 DNA: TGTGCCAGCAGTGACTACACCCGACAGGGGTTCACAGGGGAGCTGTTTTTT

J gene: TRBJ2-3
V gene: TRBV11-2
clone size: NA
D gene: TRBD2
CDR3 protein: CASRHRGSGSLTDTQCF
CDR3 DNA: TGTGCTAGCAGACATCGAGGGAGCGGGAGCCTCACAGATACGCAGTGTTTT

J gene: TRBJ1-6
V gene: TRBV5-6
clone size: NA
D gene: NA
CDR3 protein: CASTLVALGSPLRF
CDR3 DNA: NA

J gene: TRBJ2-2
V gene: TRBV11-2
clone size: NA
D gene: NA
CDR3 protein: CASGLDWTGELFF
CDR3 DNA: TGTGCCAGCGGCTTAGATTGGACTGGGGAACTGTTTTTT

J gene: TRBJ1-3
V gene: TRBV10-3
clone size: once
D gene: NA
CDR3 protein: CAINESVSGSTIYF
CDR3 DNA: TGTGCCATCAATGAGTCAGTTTCTGGAAGCACCATATATTTC

J gene: TRBJ2-1
V gene: TRBV4-3
clone size: NA
D gene: NA
CDR3 protein: CASTQDAGSSYKEQFF
CDR3 DNA: TGCGCCAGTACCCAAGATGCGGGAAGCTCCTACAAAGAGCAGTTCTTC

J gene: TRBJ2-7
V gene: TRBV6-5
clone size: NA
D gene: NA
CDR3 protein: CASSHSPARFYEQYF
CDR3 DNA: TGTGCCAGCAGTCATTCGCCAGCCCGCTTCTACGAGCAGTACTTC

J gene: TRBJ2-1
V gene: TRBV30
clone size: few
D gene: NA
CDR3 protein: CAWTQGFLYNEQFF
CDR3 DNA: TGTGCTTGGACCCAGGGGTTCTTATACAATGAGCAGTTCTTC

J gene: TRBJ2-1
V gene: TRBV11-2
clone size: many
D gene: NA
CDR3 protein: CASSRSGLNNEQFF
CDR3 DNA: TGTGCCAGCAGCCGTTCGGGACTGAACAATGAGCAGTTCTTC

J gene: TRBJ2-2
V gene: TRBV6-1
clone size: NA
D gene: NA
CDR3 protein: CASTETLPGGTANTGELLF
CDR3 DNA: TGTGCCAGCACTGAAACCCTTCCCGGGGGCACCGCGAACACCGGGGAGCTGCTTTTT

J gene: TRBJ1-1
V gene: TRBV6-5
clone size: once
D gene: NA
CDR3 protein: CASSYGSSGREAEAFF
CDR3 DNA: TGTGCCAGCAGTTACGGGAGCAGCGGAAGAGAAGCTGAAGCTTTCTTT

J gene: TRBJ2-3
V gene: TRBV5-4
clone size: few
D gene: NA
CDR3 protein: CASSVGGHPPPTDTQYF
CDR3 DNA: TGTGCCAGCAGCGTAGGCGGACACCCTCCACCCACAGATACTCAGTATTTC

J gene: TRBJ2-7
V gene: TRBV6-6
clone size: once
D gene: NA
CDR3 protein: CTTQIGVAPYEQYF
CDR3 DNA: TGTACCACCCAAATCGGGGTAGCGCCATACGAGCAGTACTTC

J gene: TRBJ2-5
V gene: TRBV29-1
clone size: NA
D gene: NA
CDR3 protein: CSLIPWTSGLQETQYF
CDR3 DNA: TGCAGCTTAATTCCCTGGACCAGCGGTTTACAAGAGACCCAGTACTTT

J gene: TRBJ2-1
V gene: TRBV4-3
clone size: large
D gene: TRBD2
CDR3 protein: CASSQNVAGARDEQFF
CDR3 DNA: TGCGCCAGCAGCCAAAACGTAGCGGGAGCCAGAGATGAGCAGTTCTTC

J gene: TRBJ2-5
V gene: TRBV11-3
clone size: many
D gene: NA
CDR3 protein: CTSSSRRGYQETQYF
CDR3 DNA: TGTACCAGCAGCTCCCGTCGGGGGTACCAAGAGACCCAGTACTTC

J gene: TRBJ2-3
V gene: TRBV29-1
clone size: once
D gene: TRBD2
CDR3 protein: CTRRESASGTLTDTQYF
CDR3 DNA: TGTACCCGACGGGAGTCGGCTAGCGGGACCCTCACAGATACGCAGTATTTT

J gene: TRBJ2-7
V gene: TRBV11-2
clone size: NA
D gene: NA
CDR3 protein: CASSLTDGAYERYF
CDR3 DNA: TGTGCCAGCAGCTTAACCGACGGAGCCTACGAGCGGTATTTC

J gene: TRBJ2-5
V gene: TRBV5-1
clone size: medium-sized
D gene: NA
CDR3 protein: CASSSDRVGQETQYF
CDR3 DNA: TGCGCCAGCAGCTCAGACAGAGTTGGACAAGAGACCCAGTACTTC

J gene: TRBJ1-1
V gene: TRBV6-5
clone size: NA
D gene: TRBD1
CDR3 protein: CASGQQGSTEALF
CDR3 DNA: TGTGCCAGCGGTCAACAGGGGTCAACTGAAGCTCTCTTT

J gene: TRBJ2-3
V gene: TRBV6-1
clone size: NA
D gene: TRBD2
CDR3 protein: CTSAPGLAHFTDTQYF
CDR3 DNA: TGTACCAGCGCCCCGGGACTAGCGCATTTCACAGATACGCAGTATTTT

J gene: TRBJ1-1
V gene: TRBV6-1
clone size: NA
D gene: TRBD1
CDR3 protein: CTSSADRGYTEALF
CDR3 DNA: TGTACCAGCAGTGCTGACAGGGGGTACACTGAAGCTCTCTTT

J gene: TRBJ2-5
V gene: TRBV11-3
clone size: NA
D gene: TRBD2
CDR3 protein: CAGGLDGLAGWQTQYF
CDR3 DNA: TGTGCCGGCGGCTTAGATGGACTAGCGGGATGGCAGACCCAGTATTTC

J gene: TRBJ1-1
V gene: TRBV11-3
clone size: many
D gene: TRBD1
CDR3 protein: CASGLAPSYAQGGAFF
CDR3 DNA: TGTGCCAGCGGCTTAGCCCCCAGTTACGCTCAGGGGGGAGCTTTCTTT

J gene: TRBJ2-3
V gene: TRBV5-6
clone size: large
D gene: NA
CDR3 protein: CASSLRADTQYF
CDR3 DNA: TGTGCCAGCAGCTTGAGGGCAGATACGCAGTATTTT

J gene: TRBJ1-5
V gene: TRBV28
clone size: few
D gene: NA
CDR3 protein: CACTRGGQPQHF
CDR3 DNA: TGTGCCTGCACTCGAGGGGGTCAGCCCCAGCATTTT

J gene: TRBJ2-5
V gene: TRBV11-2
clone size: once
D gene: TRBD1
CDR3 protein: CVSSARTGDAKETQYF
CDR3 DNA: TGTGTCAGCAGCGCAAGAACAGGGGACGCGAAAGAGACCCAGTACTTC

J gene: TRBJ1-2
V gene: TRBV28
clone size: many
D gene: TRBD1
CDR3 protein: CASFIPGQGADYGYTF
CDR3 DNA: TGTGCCAGCTTCATCCCCGGACAGGGAGCGGACTATGGCTACACCTTC

J gene: TRBJ2-1
V gene: TRBV11-3
clone size: NA
D gene: TRBD2
CDR3 protein: CAGASGSGYEQFF
CDR3 DNA: TGTGCAGGCGCTAGCGGGAGCGGGTATGAGCAGTTCTTC

J gene: TRBJ2-2
V gene: TRBV11-3
clone size: NA
D gene: NA
CDR3 protein: CANSSERVNIGELFF
CDR3 DNA: TGTGCCAACAGCTCCGAAAGGGTGAACATCGGGGAGCTGTTTTTT

J gene: TRBJ2-4
V gene: TRBV11-2
clone size: few
D gene: NA
CDR3 protein: CASSLDGWGRDIEYF
CDR3 DNA: TGTGCTAGCAGCTTAGATGGTTGGGGGCGCGACATTGAGTACTTC

J gene: TRBJ1-2
V gene: TRBV11-2
clone size: NA
D gene: NA
CDR3 protein: CASSLAFVFSGYTF
CDR3 DNA: TGTGCGAGCAGCTTAGCATTCGTGTTTAGCGGTTACACCTTC

J gene: TRBJ1-1
V gene: TRBV29-1
clone size: few
D gene: NA
CDR3 protein: CSVGALGTEAFF
CDR3 DNA: TGCAGCGTCGGAGCGCTCGGGACAGAAGCTTTCTTT

J gene: TRBJ2-7
V gene: TRBV20-1
clone size: NA
D gene: TRBD1
CDR3 protein: CSASVDRSPYEQYF
CDR3 DNA: TGCAGTGCTAGTGTGGACAGGTCCCCCTACGAGCAGTACTTC